This TCR beta chain was recovered during a study of cytomegalovirus exposure and HLA in healthy donors. 13 Jbeta primers and 60 Vbeta primers were used for the PCR. The data were produced by immunoSEQ multiplex PCR, yet TCRdb's version contains in-frame clones alone and is incomplete. The profile covers 100,000 to 150,000 clones, with approximately 85% appearing a single time and roughly 1.8% taken by the ten largest. Germline CDR1 reads WSHSY; CDR2 reads SAAADI. This CDR3 has 13 amino acids. V lost 7 bases to trimming and J lost 8 bases; unmatched junction nucleotides: 5. The clonotype originates from a boy under 18 in good health and CMV-seronegative. V usage is TRBV10-2 and J usage is TRBJ2-1; the match to TRBD2 covers 10 bases. The sequenced material came from PBMCs. Here the CDR3 reads CASNRLAGDEQFF. The CDR3 bases are TGCGCCAGCAACAGACTAGCGGGCGATGAGCAGTTCTTC.